The source of this T cell receptor (beta chain) is a study of cytomegalovirus exposure and HLA in healthy donors. Study-level information: Tens of millions of unique TCR sequences came from HLA-typed donors in an early release.

In the PCR, 60 Vbeta and 13 Jbeta primers were used. Assay used: immunoSEQ multiplex PCR; TCRdb lists only in-frame clones, some missing. The data contain around 140,000 clones, 75% to 90% of them singletons. In the case of this clone: What it binds is unknown. Other DNA sequences in the same sample also yield this CDR3.

CDR1 is MNHNS and CDR2 is SASEGT in the germline V gene. Trimming cost V 0 bases and J 1 base, with 7 bases left between them. CDR3 length equals 15 residues. Whole-study findings and limits: Earlier analysis looked at TCR beta V segments, and most were productive about 90% or about 30% of the time.

The specimen sequenced was PBMCs. The clonotype originates from a man aged 40-50 years in good health and CMV-seronegative. The rearrangement joins TRBV6-1 to TRBJ1-5, with D possibly matching TRBD1 (6 bases). The CDR3 is CASSEAGASNQPQHF. The CDR3 region has the DNA TGTGCCAGCAGTGAAGCGGGGGCGAGCAATCAGCCCCAGCATTTT.